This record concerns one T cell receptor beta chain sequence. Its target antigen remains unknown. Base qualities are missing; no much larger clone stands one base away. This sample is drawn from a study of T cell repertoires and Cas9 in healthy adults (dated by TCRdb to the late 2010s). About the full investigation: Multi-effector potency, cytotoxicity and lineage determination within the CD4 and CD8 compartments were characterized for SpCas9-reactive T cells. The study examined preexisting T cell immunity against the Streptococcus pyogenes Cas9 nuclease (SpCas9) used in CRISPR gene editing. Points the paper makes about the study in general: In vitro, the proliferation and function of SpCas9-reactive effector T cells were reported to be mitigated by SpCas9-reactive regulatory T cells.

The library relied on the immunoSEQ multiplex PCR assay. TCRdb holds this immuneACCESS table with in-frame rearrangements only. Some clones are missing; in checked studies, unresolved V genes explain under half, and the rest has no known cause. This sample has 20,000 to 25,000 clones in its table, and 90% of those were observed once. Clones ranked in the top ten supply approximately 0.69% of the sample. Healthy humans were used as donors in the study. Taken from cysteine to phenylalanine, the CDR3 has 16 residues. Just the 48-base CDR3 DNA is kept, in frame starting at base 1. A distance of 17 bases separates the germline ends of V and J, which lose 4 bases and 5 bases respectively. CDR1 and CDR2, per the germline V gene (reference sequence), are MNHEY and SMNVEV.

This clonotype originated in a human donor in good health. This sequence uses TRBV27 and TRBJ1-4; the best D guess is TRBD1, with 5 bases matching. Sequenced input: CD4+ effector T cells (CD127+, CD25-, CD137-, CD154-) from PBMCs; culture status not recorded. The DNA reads TGTGCCAGCAGTTCAACCGGACACAGATTGAATGAAAAACTGTTTTTT. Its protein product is CASSSTGHRLNEKLFF.